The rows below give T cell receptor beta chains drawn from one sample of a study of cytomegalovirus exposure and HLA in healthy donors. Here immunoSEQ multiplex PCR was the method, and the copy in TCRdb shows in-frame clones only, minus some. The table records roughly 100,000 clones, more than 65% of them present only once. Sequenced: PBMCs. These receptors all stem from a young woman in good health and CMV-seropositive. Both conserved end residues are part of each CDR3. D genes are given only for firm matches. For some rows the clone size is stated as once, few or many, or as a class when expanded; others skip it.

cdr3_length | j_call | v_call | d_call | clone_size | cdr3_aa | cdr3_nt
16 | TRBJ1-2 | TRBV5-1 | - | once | CASSSGPGGPGYGYTF | TGCGCCAGCAGCTCGGGGCCGGGGGGGCCCGGCTATGGCTACACCTTC
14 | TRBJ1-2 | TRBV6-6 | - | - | CASSYSGVNYGYTF | TGTGCCAGCAGTTACTCCGGGGTTAACTATGGCTACACCTTC
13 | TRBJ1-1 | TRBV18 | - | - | CASSPPGRVEAFF | TGTGCCAGCTCACCACCGGGCAGGGTAGAAGCTTTCTTT
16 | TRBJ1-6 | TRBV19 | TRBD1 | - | CASSVPGQGISSPLHF | TGTGCCAGTAGCGTCCCGGGACAGGGGATAAGTTCACCCCTCCACTTT
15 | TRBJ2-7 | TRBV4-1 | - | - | CASSQDLASSYEQYF | TGCGCCAGCAGCCAAGATTTGGCCTCATCCTACGAGCAGTACTTC
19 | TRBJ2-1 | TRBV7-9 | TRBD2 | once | CASSLALGVAGATYNEQFF | TGTGCCAGCAGCTTAGCGCTCGGAGTAGCGGGGGCGACCTACAATGAGCAGTTCTTC
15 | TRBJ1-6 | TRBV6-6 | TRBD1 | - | CASSETGTDNSPLHF | TGTGCCAGCAGTGAGACAGGGACTGATAATTCACCCCTCCACTTT
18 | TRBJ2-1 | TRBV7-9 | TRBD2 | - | CASSSSPQLAGSYNEQFF | TGTGCCAGCAGCTCCTCGCCCCAGCTAGCGGGATCCTACAATGAGCAGTTCTTC
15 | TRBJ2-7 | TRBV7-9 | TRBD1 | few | CASSPPGDSSYEQYF | TGTGCCAGCAGCCCCCCCGGGGACAGCTCCTACGAGCAGTACTTC
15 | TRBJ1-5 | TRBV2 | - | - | CASTAGVYSNQPQHF | TGTGCCAGCACTGCAGGGGTATATAGCAATCAGCCCCAGCATTTT
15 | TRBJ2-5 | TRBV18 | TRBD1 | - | CASSPETGVRETQYF | TGTGCCAGCTCACCAGAGACAGGGGTCAGGGAGACCCAGTACTTC
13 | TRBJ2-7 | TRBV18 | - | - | CASSLTGNYEQYF | TGTGCCAGCTCACTTACAGGGAATTACGAGCAGTACTTC
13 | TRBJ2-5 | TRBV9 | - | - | CASSVDIPETQYF | TGTGCCAGCAGCGTAGATATCCCAGAGACCCAGTACTTC
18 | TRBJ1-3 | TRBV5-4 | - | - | CASSLGDSVSLAGNTIYF | TGTGCCAGCAGCTTGGGTGACAGCGTGTCTCTTGCTGGAAACACCATATATTTT
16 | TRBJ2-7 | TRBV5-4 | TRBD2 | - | CASSSLAGGSSYEQYF | TGTGCCAGCAGCTCCTTAGCGGGAGGGAGCTCCTACGAGCAGTACTTC
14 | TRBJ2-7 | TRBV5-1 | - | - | CASSPLRGTYEQYF | TGCGCCAGCAGCCCCCTACGAGGGACCTACGAGCAGTACTTC
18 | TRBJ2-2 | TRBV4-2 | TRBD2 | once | CASKEGGLARSNTGELFF | TGTGCCAGCAAGGAGGGAGGACTAGCGCGATCGAACACCGGGGAGCTGTTTTTT
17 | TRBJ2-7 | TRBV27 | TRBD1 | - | CASSLSPGTGYVNEQYF | TGTGCCAGCAGTTTATCACCAGGGACAGGGTATGTGAACGAGCAGTACTTC
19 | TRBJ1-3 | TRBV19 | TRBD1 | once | CASSREGQFSLSSGNTIYF | TGTGCCAGTAGTCGTGAGGGACAGTTTTCCCTTAGCTCTGGAAACACCATATATTTT
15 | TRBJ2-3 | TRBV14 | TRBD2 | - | CASSTGLAGTDTQYF | TGTGCCAGCAGCACAGGACTAGCGGGCACAGATACGCAGTATTTT
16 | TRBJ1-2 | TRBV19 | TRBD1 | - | CASSIGGTALGEGYTF | TGTGCCAGTAGTATAGGCGGGACAGCCCTAGGGGAGGGCTACACCTTC
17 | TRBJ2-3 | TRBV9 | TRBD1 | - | CASRAGTGDFSTDTQYF | TGTGCCAGCAGAGCCGGGACAGGGGACTTTAGCACAGATACGCAGTATTTT
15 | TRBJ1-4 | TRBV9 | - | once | CASSVEAEFPEKLFF | TGTGCCAGCAGCGTAGAAGCTGAGTTCCCTGAAAAACTGTTTTTT